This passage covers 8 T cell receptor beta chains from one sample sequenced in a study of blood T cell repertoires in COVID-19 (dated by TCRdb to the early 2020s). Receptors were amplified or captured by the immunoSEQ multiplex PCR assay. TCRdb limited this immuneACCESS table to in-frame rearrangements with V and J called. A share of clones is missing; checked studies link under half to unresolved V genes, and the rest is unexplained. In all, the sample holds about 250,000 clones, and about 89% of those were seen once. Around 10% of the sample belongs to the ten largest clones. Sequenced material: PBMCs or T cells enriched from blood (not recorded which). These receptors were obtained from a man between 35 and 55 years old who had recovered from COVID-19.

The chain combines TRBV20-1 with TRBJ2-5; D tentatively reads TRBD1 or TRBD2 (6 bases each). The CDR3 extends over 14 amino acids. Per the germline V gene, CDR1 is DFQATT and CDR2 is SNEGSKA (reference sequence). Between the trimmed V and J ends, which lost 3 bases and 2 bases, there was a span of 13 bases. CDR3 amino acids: CSASGGQKQETQYF. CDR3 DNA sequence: TGCAGTGCTAGTGGGGGGCAGAAGCAAGAGACCCAGTACTTC.

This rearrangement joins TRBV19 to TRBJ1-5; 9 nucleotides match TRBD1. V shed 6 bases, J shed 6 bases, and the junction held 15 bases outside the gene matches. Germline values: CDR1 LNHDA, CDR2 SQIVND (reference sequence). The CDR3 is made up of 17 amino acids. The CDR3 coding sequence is TGTGCCAGTAGGAATAATCTCGGACAGGGGAGGACTCAGCCCCAGCATTTT. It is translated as CASRNNLGQGRTQPQHF.

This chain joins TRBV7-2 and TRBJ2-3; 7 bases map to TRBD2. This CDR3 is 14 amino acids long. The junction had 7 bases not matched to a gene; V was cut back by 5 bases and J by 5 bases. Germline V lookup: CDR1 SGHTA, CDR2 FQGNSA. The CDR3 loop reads CASSPAGVVDTQYF. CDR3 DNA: TGTGCCAGCAGCCCGGCGGGAGTGGTAGATACGCAGTATTTT.

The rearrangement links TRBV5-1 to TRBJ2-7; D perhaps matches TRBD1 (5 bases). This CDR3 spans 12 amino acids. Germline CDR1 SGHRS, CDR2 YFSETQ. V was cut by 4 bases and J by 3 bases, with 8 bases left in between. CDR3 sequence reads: CASSEDIYEQYF. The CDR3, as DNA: TGCGCCAGCAGCGAGGACATCTACGAGCAGTACTTC.

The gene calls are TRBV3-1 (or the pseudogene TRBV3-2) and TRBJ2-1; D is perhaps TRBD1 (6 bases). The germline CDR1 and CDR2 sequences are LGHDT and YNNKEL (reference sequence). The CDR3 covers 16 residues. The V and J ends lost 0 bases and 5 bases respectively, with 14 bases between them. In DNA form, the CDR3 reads TGTGCCAGCAGCCAAGATTGGGGGCCCGGCAACAATGAGCAGTTCTTC. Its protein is CASSQDWGPGNNEQFF.

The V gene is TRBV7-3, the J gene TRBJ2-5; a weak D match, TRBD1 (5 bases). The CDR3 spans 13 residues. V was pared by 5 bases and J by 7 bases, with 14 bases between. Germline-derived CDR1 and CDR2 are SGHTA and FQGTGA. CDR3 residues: CASSPDRFGTQYF. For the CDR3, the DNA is TGTGCCAGCAGCCCCGACAGATTTGGGACCCAGTACTTC.

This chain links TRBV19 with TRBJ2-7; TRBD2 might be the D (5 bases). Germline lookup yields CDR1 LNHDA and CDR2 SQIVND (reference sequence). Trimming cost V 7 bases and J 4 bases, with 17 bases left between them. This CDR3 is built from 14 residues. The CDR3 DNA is TGTGCCAGTAACTCTGCACGGGGAGAGTACGAGCAGTACTTC. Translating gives CASNSARGEYEQYF.

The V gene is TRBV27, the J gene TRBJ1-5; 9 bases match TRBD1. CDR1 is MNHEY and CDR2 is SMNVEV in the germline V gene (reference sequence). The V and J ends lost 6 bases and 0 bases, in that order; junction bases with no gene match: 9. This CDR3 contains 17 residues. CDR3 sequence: CASSLSQGAYSNQPQHF. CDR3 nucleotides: TGTGCCAGCAGCCTCTCACAGGGGGCCTATAGCAATCAGCCCCAGCATTTT.